The 30 T cell receptor beta chains given below trace back to one sample, sequenced in a study of T-cell reconstitution after alpha-beta-depleted transplantation in children listed by TCRdb under 2016. Receptors were amplified or captured by PCR. Data came from an Illumina HiSeq 2500. To normalize quantification of the TCRbeta repertoire, the TCR libraries were built with molecular barcoding that relied on unique molecular identifiers. TCRdb reran the public reads through fastp at Q25 and MiXCR, keeping productive beta chains. Each entry is one CDR3 protein sequence, shown with its most common DNA and genes. Present in this sample are more than 450,000 distinct CDR3 sequences, about 18% of which were seen just once. 2.5% to 3.5% of the sample rests with the top ten. This material consisted of PBMCs from the stem cell graft donor, taken from the stem cell graft. The receptors were gathered from a human donor who donated a stem cell graft to a child with acute lymphoblastic leukemia.

The chain links TRBV5-1 to TRBJ1-2; possibly TRBD1 for D (5 bases). Looked up from germline, CDR1 is SGHRS and CDR2 is YFSETQ. Deletions cut 5 bases from V and 4 bases from J, with 12 bases between. The CDR3 runs 13 residues. This CDR3 reads CASSGRGGYGYTF. CDR3 nucleotide sequence: TGCGCCAGCAGTGGCCGGGGCGGCTATGGCTACACCTTC.

CDR3 protein: CASRGTSFTYEQYF. CDR3 coding DNA: TGTGCCAGCAGGGGGACTAGTTTCACCTACGAGCAGTACTTC. The rearrangement links TRBV6-2 or TRBV6-3 to TRBJ2-7, with 8 bases fitting TRBD2. The CDR3 runs to 14 residues. With 6 bases clipped from V and 2 bases from J, the junction kept 6 bases outside the gene matches. CDR1 and CDR2 from the germline V gene are MNHEY and SVGEGT.

This clonotype was found a few times. V and J are TRBV5-8 and TRBJ1-4, with a possible D match to TRBD1 (5 bases). This CDR3 has 16 amino acids. Germline CDR1 SGHTS, CDR2 YDEGEE. The ends were cut back, 0 bases at V and 7 bases at J, with 16 bases in the middle. In nucleotides, the CDR3 is TGTGCCAGCAGCTTGGGATCATGGGGGATGGGTGAAAAACTGTTTTTT. This codes for CASSLGSWGMGEKLFF.

This chain uses TRBV15 with TRBJ1-1; D possibly corresponds to TRBD1 (5 bases). Germline loops: CDR1 LNHNV, CDR2 YYDKDF (reference sequence). V was cut by 8 bases and J by 5 bases, with 12 bases left in between. The CDR3 has 12 residues. In DNA, the CDR3 is TGTGCCACCTCTCCGGGGGGTACTGAAGCTTTCTTT. This encodes CATSPGGTEAFF.

The chain employs TRBV5-1 and TRBJ1-1, with unresolved D. V lost 4 bases, J lost 5 bases, and 24 bases lay in between. Germline loops: CDR1 SGHRS, CDR2 YFSETQ. The CDR3 length is 17 residues. CDR3 sequence: CASSPSPLTPPGTEAFF. The CDR3 nucleotides read TGCGCCAGCAGCCCCTCCCCATTGACACCCCCGGGGACTGAAGCTTTCTTT.

This clonotype was counted between two and nine times. This chain connects TRBV9 to TRBJ1-4; D is ambiguous. CDR1 is SGDLS and CDR2 is YYNGEE in the germline V gene. V gave up 3 bases and J gave up 3 bases, with 12 bases separating them. The CDR3 contains 15 residues. The CDR3: CASSGDGTSNEKLFF. The CDR3 bases are TGTGCCAGCAGCGGAGACGGCACCTCTAATGAAAAACTGTTTTTT.

This clonotype was detected only a few times. The chain links TRBV29-1 to TRBJ2-2; D remains unclear. The CDR3 is 12 amino acids. Germline V gene data show CDR1 as SQVTM and CDR2 as ANQGSEA. V lost 4 bases, J lost 2 bases, and 5 bases lay in between. The CDR3 here is CSVVSNTGELFF. CDR3 sequence (DNA): TGCAGCGTTGTAAGCAACACCGGGGAGCTGTTTTTT.

This clonotype appeared a few times. This rearrangement joins TRBV5-1 to TRBJ2-3, with D hard to call. The CDR3 loop spans 13 amino acids. Germline assignment: CDR1 SGHRS and CDR2 YFSETQ. Trimming took off 3 bases at V and 4 bases at J, with 9 bases between the two ends. The DNA for the CDR3 is TGCGCCAGCAGCTCTTACCACCCAGATACGCAGTATTTT. Encoded protein: CASSSYHPDTQYF.

The chain couples TRBV7-9 to TRBJ1-1; D perhaps matches TRBD1 (6 bases). V gave up 5 bases and J gave up 9 bases, with 16 bases separating them. Germline V gives CDR1 SEHNR, CDR2 FQNEAQ (reference sequence). The CDR3 is 13 amino acids. CDR3 bases: TGTGCCAGCAGCCCGGGGGGCGGCGGGCAAGCTTTCTTT. It specifies CASSPGGGGQAFF. Combining the CDR3 with reference TRBV7-9 and TRBJ1-1 gives the whole variable domain DTGVSQNPRHKITKRGQNVTFRCDPISEHNRLYWYRQTLGQGPEFLTYFQNEAQLEKSRLLSDRFSAERPKGSFSTLEIQRTEQGDSAMYLCASSPGGGGQAFFGQGTRLTVV.

The V and J genes are TRBV28 and TRBJ2-4, with 10 positions matching TRBD1. The CDR3 loop spans 15 amino acids. J was trimmed by 8 bases and V by 3 bases; bases with no gene match: 7. The germline CDR1 and CDR2 sequences are MDHEN and SYDVKM. CDR3: CASSFERQGADIQYF. CDR3 nucleotide sequence: TGTGCCAGCAGTTTTGAGAGACAGGGGGCTGACATTCAGTACTTC.

This clonotype was counted ten times or more. The V call is TRBV6-5, the J call TRBJ1-1; the match to TRBD1 covers 7 bases. This CDR3 region has 11 residues. The germline CDR1 and CDR2 sequences are MNHEY and SVGAGI. With 8 bases clipped from V and 5 bases from J, the junction kept 2 bases outside the gene matches. The CDR3 loop reads CASGRGTEAFF. CDR3 bases: TGTGCCAGCGGCAGGGGGACTGAAGCTTTCTTT.

This chain links TRBV9 with TRBJ2-3; 11 bases are a match to TRBD1. The V gene end was trimmed by 1 base and the J gene end by 5 bases; junction bases not matched to a gene: 3. Germline V lookup: CDR1 SGDLS, CDR2 YYNGEE. The CDR3 loop spans 15 amino acids. As DNA, the CDR3 is TGTGCCAGCAGCGTAAGGACAGGGGGCAGAGATACGCAGTATTTT. Amino acid sequence: CASSVRTGGRDTQYF. The full variable domain, in which reference TRBV9 and TRBJ2-3 provide the parts outside the CDR3, is DSGVTQTPKHLITATGQRVTLRCSPRSGDLSVYWYQQSLDQGLQFLIQYYNGEERAKGNILERFSAQQFPDLHSELNLSSLELGDSALYFCASSVRTGGRDTQYFGPGTRLTVL.

This clonotype has only a few counts. CDR3 coding DNA: TGTGCCAGCAGCTTGGGGGGGAATAGCAATCAGCCCCAGCATTTT. Encoded protein: CASSLGGNSNQPQHF. The V and J genes are TRBV7-2 and TRBJ1-5; D is perhaps TRBD1 (5 bases). The V gene's germline CDR1 is SGHTA and CDR2 FQGNSA. Trimming stripped 3 bases from V and 0 bases from J, with 9 bases between. The CDR3 consists of 15 residues.

In nucleotides, the CDR3 is TGTGCCAGCAGTTTTGAGGGACTAGCGGGAGGAGATACGCAGTATTTT. It is translated as CASSFEGLAGGDTQYF. The chain recombines TRBV6-5 with TRBJ2-3; TRBD2 matches at 15 bases. CDR3 length: 16 amino acids. V was clipped by 4 bases and J by 5 bases; unmatched bases: 4. Germline V lookup: CDR1 MNHEY, CDR2 SVGAGI.

The chain employs TRBV29-1 and TRBJ1-1, with unresolved D. V was trimmed by 6 bases and J by 0 bases, leaving 11 bases between them. CDR1 is SQVTM and CDR2 is ANQGSEA in the germline V gene. The CDR3 loop spans 13 amino acids. The CDR3 reads CSVPAAVNTEAFF. Written as DNA, the CDR3 is TGCAGCGTCCCCGCGGCTGTGAACACTGAAGCTTTCTTT. The complete variable domain, with remaining parts taken from reference TRBV29-1 and TRBJ1-1, reads SAVISQKPSRDICQRGTSLTIQCQVDSQVTMMFWYRQQPGQSLTLIATANQGSEATYESGFVIDKFPISRPNLTFSTLTVSNMSPEDSSIYLCSVPAAVNTEAFFGQGTRLTVV.

This clonotype has a handful of counts. The chain couples TRBV7-9 to TRBJ2-7, with 12 bases identical to TRBD2. CDR1 is SEHNR, CDR2 FQNEAQ, per germline (reference sequence). This CDR3 region has 16 residues. The ends lost 0 bases at V and 4 bases at J; junction bases unmatched: 4. CDR3: CASSLADGLAGYEQYF. CDR3 sequence (DNA): TGTGCCAGCAGCTTAGCGGATGGACTAGCGGGATACGAGCAGTACTTC.

CDR3 in DNA: TGCGCCAGCAGCTCCTGGACAGGGGACGCTGAAGCTTTCTTT. Residues: CASSSWTGDAEAFF. This chain joins TRBV5-1 and TRBJ1-1; 9 nucleotides agree with TRBD1. V lost 3 bases and J lost 6; bases outside the gene matches: 6. The length of the CDR3 is 14 residues. Germline-derived CDR1 and CDR2 are SGHRS and YFSETQ.

This clonotype has only a few counts. V and J are TRBV5-1 and TRBJ2-3, with TRBD2 matching over 9 bases. Germline loops: CDR1 SGHRS, CDR2 YFSETQ. V lost 2 bases and J lost 4; bases outside the gene matches: 8. This CDR3 comprises 16 residues. The CDR3 reads CASSLFSGSRADTQYF. CDR3 coding DNA: TGCGCCAGCAGCTTATTTAGCGGGAGTCGCGCAGATACGCAGTATTTT. The complete variable domain, with remaining parts taken from reference TRBV5-1 and TRBJ2-3, reads KAGVTQTPRYLIKTRGQQVTLSCSPISGHRSVSWYQQTPGQGLQFLFEYFSETQRNKGNFPGRFSGRQFSNSRSEMNVSTLELGDSALYLCASSLFSGSRADTQYFGPGTRLTVL.

This clonotype was seen a few times. The chain couples TRBV25-1 to TRBJ2-1; tentative D call: TRBD1 (5 bases). Germline V CDR1 and CDR2: MGHDK, SYGVNS. Trimming removed 4 bases at V and 4 bases at J, with 11 bases between. The CDR3 spans 14 residues. CDR3 coding DNA: TGTGCCAGCAGTGCCGGACAATCGTACAATGAGCAGTTCTTC. Residues: CASSAGQSYNEQFF.

This clonotype was recorded a few times. V gene TRBV12-3 or TRBV12-4 combines with J gene TRBJ1-5; no definite D call. V lost 1 base and J lost 7, with 8 bases in between. CDR3 size: 13 residues. In nucleotides, the CDR3 is TGTGCCAGCAGTTTAGGGGGTGAACAGCCCCAGCATTTT. Translation: CASSLGGEQPQHF.

V usage is TRBV5-1 and J usage is TRBJ2-1; 8 nucleotides agree with TRBD2. Looked up from germline, CDR1 is SGHRS and CDR2 is YFSETQ. The CDR3 contains 15 residues. The V segment lost 0 bases and the J segment 5 bases; nucleotides outside the gene matches: 4. CDR3 DNA: TGCGCCAGCAGCTTGGTCTCACTAGCGGACAATGAGCAGTTCTTC. Its protein product is CASSLVSLADNEQFF. Together with reference TRBV5-1 and TRBJ2-1, the CDR3 gives the full variable domain: KAGVTQTPRYLIKTRGQQVTLSCSPISGHRSVSWYQQTPGQGLQFLFEYFSETQRNKGNFPGRFSGRQFSNSRSEMNVSTLELGDSALYLCASSLVSLADNEQFFGPGTRLTVL.

There are a few counts of this clonotype. The V and J genes are TRBV12-3 or TRBV12-4 and TRBJ2-1; the match to TRBD2 covers 7 bases. The CDR3 contains 17 residues. The junction had 9 bases not matched to a gene; V was cut back by 4 bases and J by 0 bases. Here the CDR3 DNA reads TGTGCCAGCAGTTATCAGCTAGCGGCGAGCTCCTACAATGAGCAGTTCTTC. Its translation is CASSYQLAASSYNEQFF.

The chain has TRBV9 and TRBJ1-4; D not certain. Germline CDR1 is SGDLS and CDR2 is YYNGEE. Between the trimmed V and J ends, which lost 0 bases and 6 bases, there was a span of 12 bases. The CDR3 length is 15 residues. CDR3 residues: CASSVVPGSDEKLFF. Written as DNA, the CDR3 is TGTGCCAGCAGCGTAGTGCCGGGGTCGGATGAAAAACTGTTTTTT.

This clonotype appeared a few times. V and J are TRBV5-6 and TRBJ1-1; no clear D. V was cut by 1 base and J by 9 bases, with 10 bases left in between. Per germline, CDR1 SGHDT and CDR2 YYEEEE. The CDR3 runs to 12 residues. Here the CDR3 reads CASSLNSVQAFF. The CDR3, as DNA: TGTGCCAGCAGCTTGAACAGCGTGCAAGCTTTCTTT.

With respect to this clonotype: The germline gene is not matched at one end of the junction; a read error may be the cause. The V and J genes are TRBV6-5 and TRBJ2-2, with D possibly being TRBD2 (6 bases). Germline V gives CDR1 MNHEY, CDR2 SVGAGI. There are 15 residues in the CDR3. The CDR3 coding sequence is TGTGCCGGCAGTTTGGGGGGAGTGACCACCGGGGAGCTGTTTTTT. This translates into CAGSLGGVTTGELFF.

V usage is TRBV12-3 or TRBV12-4 and J usage is TRBJ2-3; D is perhaps TRBD1 or TRBD2 (5 bases each). This CDR3 has 13 amino acids. Trimming left V 6 bases short and J 2 bases short, with 9 bases between. The CDR3 loop is CASSREYTDTQYF. The CDR3 DNA follows: TGTGCCAGCAGCAGGGAGTACACAGATACGCAGTATTTT.

This clonotype was picked up a small number of times. The J gene is TRBJ1-4, the V gene TRBV5-4; no clear D gene. The CDR3 spans 13 residues. The germline V and J ends were trimmed by 3 bases and 1 base, with 4 bases remaining between them. Germline CDR1 reads SGHNT; CDR2 reads YYREEE (reference sequence). This CDR3 is CASSSITNEKLFF. CDR3 in DNA: TGTGCCAGCAGCTCCATAACTAATGAAAAACTGTTTTTT.

This clonotype was detected only a few times. The gene calls are TRBV7-9 and TRBJ2-5; 8 bases line up with TRBD1. Germline loops: CDR1 SEHNR, CDR2 FQNEAQ (reference sequence). The CDR3 contains 14 residues. Trimming removed 6 bases from V and 2 bases from J; junction bases left unmatched: 5. The CDR3 DNA follows: TGTGCCAGCAGACTAACAGGGGGGCAAGAGACCCAGTACTTC. This translates into CASRLTGGQETQYF.

This clonotype has more than one count but fewer than ten. The rearrangement links TRBV15 to TRBJ1-2; 7 bases fit TRBD1. CDR1 and CDR2 from the germline V gene are LNHNV and YYDKDF (reference sequence). This CDR3 comprises 17 residues. Trimming at V came to 6 bases and at J to 6 bases, leaving 19 bases not matched to a gene. The CDR3 sequence is CATSTPGQLRMGHGYTF. DNA of the CDR3: TGTGCCACCAGTACTCCGGGACAGTTAAGAATGGGCCATGGCTACACCTTC. The whole variable domain, filled in from reference TRBV15 and TRBJ1-2, reads DAMVIQNPRYQVTQFGKPVTLSCSQTLNHNVMYWYQQKSSQAPKLLFHYYDKDFNNEADTPDNFQSRRPNTSFCFLDIRSPGLGDTAMYLCATSTPGQLRMGHGYTFGSGTRLTVV.

This clonotype appeared a few times. The V call is TRBV12-3 or TRBV12-4, the J call TRBJ1-1; tentatively, D is TRBD1 (5 bases). This CDR3 contains 15 residues. Trimming took 8 bases from V and 0 from J, leaving 16 bases between them. The CDR3 region is CASGSRALMNTEAFF. The DNA for the CDR3 is TGTGCCAGCGGGAGCAGGGCCCTAATGAACACTGAAGCTTTCTTT.